This T cell receptor (beta chain) was recovered during a study of blood T cells in healthy people across ages. Remarks on this clonotype: Its antigen remains unidentified.

The V gene lost 1 base and the J gene lost 3 bases, with 4 bases spanning the gap. Germline CDR1 reads SEHNR; CDR2 reads FQNEAQ (reference sequence). This CDR3 region has 14 residues. The authors ran a second PCR of about 7 to 11 cycles using a sample-barcoded 5' primer and a J-beta primer mix. TCRdb re-derived calls from the 5' RACE reads in MiXCR, one entry per CDR3 protein. The data show 700,000 to 800,000 distinct CDR3 sequences, about 40% seen once. Notes on the study in general: Nothing was known about donor CMV status, and this possibly confounded expanded clonotype changes. It was the long-lived donors that had more naive CD4+ cells and higher diversity than aged donors.

Every sample gave at least 5 micrograms of total RNA when it was extracted. The chain carries TRBV7-9 and TRBJ2-6; D is ambiguous. The sequenced material came from blood. This receptor was identified in a woman in her sixties or seventies in good health. The CDR3 DNA sequence: TGTGCCAGCAGCTTAGTTCGTGGGGCCAACGTCCTGACTTTC. It translates to CASSLVRGANVLTF.